The rows below give T cell receptor beta chains drawn from one sample of a study of T-cell reconstitution after alpha-beta-depleted transplantation in children. MiXCR was run by TCRdb on the PCR reads, yielding one entry per CDR3 protein. In the table there are around 670,000 distinct CDR3 sequences, about an eighth of which are singletons. The sample was PBMCs, taken before TCRalphabeta/CD19-depleted stem cell transplant. Receptor source: a girl aged 2 to 9 with congenital amegakaryocytic thrombocytopenia, due to receive a stem cell transplant. Both conserved end residues are part of each CDR3. D genes are given only for firm matches. Only some rows state a clone size, as once, few, many or a class for expanded clones.

j_gene: TRBJ2-3
v_gene: TRBV29-1
abundance: many
d_gene: -
CDR3aa: CSVTAHTQYF
CDR3nt: TGCAGCGTTACCGCCCATACGCAGTATTTT

j_gene: TRBJ2-5
v_gene: TRBV15
abundance: few
d_gene: -
CDR3aa: CATSPSWVQETQYF
CDR3nt: TGTGCCACCAGCCCCTCTTGGGTCCAAGAGACCCAGTACTTC

j_gene: TRBJ2-2
v_gene: TRBV28
abundance: -
d_gene: -
CDR3aa: CASSPAEYPNTGELFF
CDR3nt: TGTGCCAGCAGTCCCGCAGAATACCCGAACACCGGGGAGCTGTTTTTT

j_gene: TRBJ2-2
v_gene: TRBV25-1
abundance: many
d_gene: -
CDR3aa: CASMRTGTFTGELFF
CDR3nt: TGTGCCAGCATGAGAACTGGGACCTTCACCGGGGAGCTGTTTTTT

j_gene: TRBJ2-1
v_gene: TRBV5-1
abundance: many
d_gene: -
CDR3aa: CASSLRGYRDNEQFF
CDR3nt: TGCGCCAGCAGCTTGCGTGGCTATAGGGACAATGAGCAGTTCTTC

j_gene: TRBJ1-1
v_gene: TRBV7-3
abundance: -
d_gene: -
CDR3aa: CASSLTPAGNTEAFF
CDR3nt: TGTGCCAGCAGCTTAACCCCAGCCGGGAACACTGAAGCTTTCTTT

j_gene: TRBJ2-7
v_gene: TRBV5-5
abundance: once
d_gene: -
CDR3aa: CASSLYSGTGPSEQYF
CDR3nt: TGTGCCAGCAGCTTATACTCCGGGACCGGACCCTCCGAGCAGTACTTC

j_gene: TRBJ2-1
v_gene: TRBV12-3/TRBV12-4
abundance: many
d_gene: -
CDR3aa: CASTEWAGPYNEQFF
CDR3nt: TGTGCCAGCACCGAGTGGGCAGGGCCCTACAATGAGCAGTTCTTC

j_gene: TRBJ2-7
v_gene: TRBV18
abundance: few
d_gene: TRBD1
CDR3aa: CASSPVTGKNEQYF
CDR3nt: TGTGCCAGCTCACCGGTGACAGGGAAAAACGAGCAGTACTTC

j_gene: TRBJ2-2
v_gene: TRBV12-3/TRBV12-4
abundance: many
d_gene: -
CDR3aa: CASTDELGYGAGELFF
CDR3nt: TGTGCCAGCACCGATGAACTAGGATATGGGGCCGGGGAGCTGTTTTTT

j_gene: TRBJ2-1
v_gene: TRBV27
abundance: -
d_gene: TRBD2
CDR3aa: CASSPLVGGSYNEQFF
CDR3nt: TGTGCCAGCAGTCCCCTGGTGGGAGGGTCATACAATGAGCAGTTCTTC

j_gene: TRBJ2-5
v_gene: TRBV5-1
abundance: few
d_gene: -
CDR3aa: CASRAKSSQETQYF
CDR3nt: TGCGCCAGCCGCGCGAAGAGTTCACAAGAGACCCAGTACTTC

j_gene: TRBJ2-4
v_gene: TRBV20-1
abundance: many
d_gene: -
CDR3aa: CSAGLPGGDIQYF
CDR3nt: TGCAGTGCGGGACTCCCCGGAGGGGACATTCAGTACTTC